This TCR beta chain was identified in a study of CD8+ T cells in alopecia areata. On the study more broadly: Percent affected scalp area, the SALT score, rated treated patients' severity.

Unmatched junction bases numbered 5, after V lost 4 bases and J lost 4 bases. The CDR3 loop spans 16 amino acids. Germline CDR1 is MGHDK and CDR2 is SYGVNS. Treatment here: oral pan-JAK inhibitor, 5-10 mg twice daily. Researchers gathered lesional scalp punch biopsies and peripheral blood from patients with alopecia areata. Using a FACSAria, the CD4+ and CD8+ T cells were sorted from the PBMCs. RNA was extracted and reverse transcribed into cDNA as the sequencing template. Libraries were prepared by immunoSEQ multiplex PCR; TCRdb keeps only in-frame clonotypes and omits some of them. The top ten hold around 4.3% of the sample, which has around 190,000 clones, 55% to 70% seen once.

The chain joins TRBV25-1 to TRBJ2-2; 11 nucleotides match TRBD1. This receptor was obtained from a human donor with alopecia areata. Sample: CD4+ T cells sorted from blood, taken at week 4, from a patient treated with tofacitinib. The CDR3 loop is CASSAPGTGGTGELFF. DNA of the CDR3: TGTGCCAGCAGTGCTCCCGGGACAGGGGGCACCGGGGAGCTGTTTTTT.